This is a list of T cell receptor beta chains from one sample in a study of control samples from healthy donors and cancer patients. Generated by immunoSEQ multiplex PCR, the TCRdb table keeps only in-frame clones and is missing some. Of 91,000 or so clones in the sample, roughly nine tenths were seen once. The material sequenced was blood. The receptor set was obtained from a woman aged 25 to 39 in good health. Both conserved end residues are part of each CDR3. The order of the fields is J gene, D gene, clone size, V gene, CDR3 DNA, CDR3 protein. The D gene is left open where the match is weak. The size field is filled for only some rows; it gives once, few, many or a size class.

>TRBJ2-7|NA|NA|TRBV14
TGTGCCAGCAGCCAAGATAGGAGACCCTACGAGCAGTACTTC
CASSQDRRPYEQYF
>TRBJ2-7|NA|NA|TRBV5-4
TGTGCCAGCAGCCCCCCCGGGACCGCACTAGGCGAGCAGTACTTC
CASSPPGTALGEQYF
>TRBJ1-2|NA|NA|TRBV29-1
TGCAGCGTTGACGAAGCTAACTATGGCTACACCTTC
CSVDEANYGYTF
>TRBJ2-7|NA|NA|TRBV27
TGTGCCAGCAGTTTTGACTTCCCAATAAGGGGGGGGGCCTACGAGCAGTACTTC
CASSFDFPIRGGAYEQYF
>TRBJ1-1|NA|NA|TRBV18
TGTGCCAGCTCACTGCGAACAGGTGGTATGAACACTGAAGCTTTCTTT
CASSLRTGGMNTEAFF
>TRBJ2-4|NA|NA|TRBV21-1
TGTGCCAGCAGCAAAGTGACCCCTGGCGGGGCGGGAGTGCGCAAAAACATTCAGTACTTC
CASSKVTPGGAGVRKNIQYF
>TRBJ2-1|NA|NA|TRBV10-3
TGTGCCATCAGTGAGGACTATGAGCAGTTCTTC
CAISEDYEQFF
>TRBJ2-5|TRBD2|NA|TRBV9
TGTGCCAGCAGCGTAGTAGCGGGGAGCCAAGAGACCCAGTACTTC
CASSVVAGSQETQYF
>TRBJ1-1|TRBD1|NA|TRBV5-1
TGCGCCAGCAGCTTCCAGGGGGACACTGAAGCTTTCTTT
CASSFQGDTEAFF
>TRBJ2-1|TRBD1|NA|TRBV7-9
TGTGCCAGCAACTACGGGACAGGGGGGTACAATGAGCAGTTCTTC
CASNYGTGGYNEQFF
>TRBJ1-1|NA|NA|TRBV6-6
TGTGGGGCCCGGTCGAACACTGAAGCTTTCTTT
CGARSNTEAFF
>TRBJ1-6|NA|NA|TRBV15
TGTGCCACCAGCAGAGGTCTGAATTCACCCCTCCACTTT
CATSRGLNSPLHF
>TRBJ1-3|NA|NA|TRBV6-5
TGTGCCAGCACTCAGGGGCCATCGCCTGGAAACACCATATATTTT
CASTQGPSPGNTIYF
>TRBJ1-6|TRBD1|NA|TRBV30
TGTGCCTGGTGGAGACAGGGGAGTGAGGCGTCACCCCTCCACTTT
CAWWRQGSEASPLHF
>TRBJ1-6|NA|once|TRBV5-4
TGTGCCAGCAGCTTGGTGGGTTATAATTCACCCCTCCACTTT
CASSLVGYNSPLHF
>TRBJ1-3|NA|NA|TRBV5-1
TGCGCCAGCAGCCGGGAACGGGGCTCTGGAAACACCATATATTTT
CASSRERGSGNTIYF
>TRBJ2-7|TRBD1|NA|TRBV18
TGTGCCAGCTCACCACCGGGACAGAGATACGAGCAGTACTTC
CASSPPGQRYEQYF
>TRBJ1-6|NA|once|TRBV7-2
TGTGCCAGCATCCCGACAGCAACCACATGGTATAATTCACCCCTCCACTTT
CASIPTATTWYNSPLHF
>TRBJ2-5|NA|NA|TRBV10-1
TGCGCCAGCAGTGAGAGGGCTGCGAAGATTGAGACCCAGTACTTC
CASSERAAKIETQYF
>TRBJ1-4|TRBD1|NA|TRBV30
TGTGCCGGGAGGCGGACAGGGGGCGTTACCGGGGTTGAAAAACTGTTTTTT
CAGRRTGGVTGVEKLFF
>TRBJ2-7|TRBD1|NA|TRBV24-1
TGTGCCACCAGTGAGGCCGGGACAGACGTCCCCTACGAGCAGTACTTC
CATSEAGTDVPYEQYF
>TRBJ2-5|NA|once|TRBV28
TGTGCCAGCACCATCGGTATCGGGGGCCGGGGGGAGACCCAGTACTTC
CASTIGIGGRGETQYF
>TRBJ2-1|NA|NA|TRBV5-1
TGCGCCAGCAGCTCTCAGGGGGGAATTAGCTCCTACAATGAGCAGTTCTTC
CASSSQGGISSYNEQFF
>TRBJ1-6|TRBD1|NA|TRBV30
TGTGCCTGGAGTGCAGGCCTTTTCGACAGGGGGCTTAATTCACCCCTCCACTTT
CAWSAGLFDRGLNSPLHF
>TRBJ2-5|TRBD2|NA|TRBV12-5
TGTGCTAGTGGTTTGGTTCGACTAGCGAAAAATATGACACAAGAGACCCAGTACTTC
CASGLVRLAKNMTQETQYF
>TRBJ2-2|NA|NA|TRBV9
TGTGCCAGCCACGGGGGGAACACCGGGGAGCTGTTTTTT
CASHGGNTGELFF
>TRBJ2-3|TRBD2|NA|TRBV4-1
TGCGCCAGCAGCCAAGTAGGACGGGAGCGGGGGCAAGATACGCAGTATTTT
CASSQVGRERGQDTQYF
>TRBJ1-3|NA|NA|TRBV18
TGTGCCAGCTCACTTGGCAGACCAAACTCTGGAAACACCATATATTTT
CASSLGRPNSGNTIYF
>TRBJ2-5|TRBD2|NA|TRBV7-7
TGTGCCAGCAGCGGAAGCGGGGGGAAAGAGACCCAGTACTTC
CASSGSGGKETQYF
>TRBJ2-5|TRBD1|NA|TRBV30
TGTATGGTGGGACAGGGAACAGAGACCCAGTACTTC
CMVGQGTETQYF
>TRBJ1-6|NA|NA|TRBV30
TGTGCCTGGAGTGTATTGGTCTCGGGTAATTCACCCCTCCACTTT
CAWSVLVSGNSPLHF
>TRBJ2-1|NA|NA|TRBV7-9
TGTGCCAGCAGCAGCCCCAGGGGAGTGAAAAAAAATGAGCAGTTCTTC
CASSSPRGVKKNEQFF
>TRBJ2-7|TRBD1|NA|TRBV27
TGTGCCAGCAGTTTAACGGGACAGGCCGGTCATAACGGTATCGGGCAGTACTTC
CASSLTGQAGHNGIGQYF
>TRBJ1-5|TRBD1|NA|TRBV28
TGTGCCAGCAGTCACAATACCTGGGGAGGGGGCTCAAAACAGCCCCAGCATTTT
CASSHNTWGGGSKQPQHF
>TRBJ1-1|NA|NA|TRBV5-5
TGTGCCAGCAGCACTGAGGGGGTTGGTAGCACTGAAGCTTTCTTT
CASSTEGVGSTEAFF
>TRBJ1-5|TRBD1|NA|TRBV16
TGTGCCAGCAGCCCTCCGGGACAGGTCTTCAATCAGCCCCAGCATTTT
CASSPPGQVFNQPQHF
>TRBJ2-3|NA|NA|TRBV27
TGTGCCAGCAGACCTGGGCCCGGGGCGGCCGCGGGGACGCAGTATTTT
CASRPGPGAAAGTQYF
>TRBJ2-2|NA|once|TRBV27
TGTGCCAGCAGTTTGAGGGGCACCGGGGAGCTGTTTTTT
CASSLRGTGELFF
>TRBJ2-3|NA|NA|TRBV19
TGTGCCAGTAGTCCGCCGGACAACACAGATACGCAGTATTTT
CASSPPDNTDTQYF
>TRBJ1-4|TRBD1|NA|TRBV2
TGTGCCAGCAACGATGGGACAGTTTATGAAAAACTGTTTTTT
CASNDGTVYEKLFF
>TRBJ1-1|TRBD1|NA|TRBV19
TGTGCCAGTAAGGGACAGGGTTACACTGAAGCTTTCTTT
CASKGQGYTEAFF
>TRBJ2-1|NA|once|TRBV27
TGTGCCAGCAGTGGGGTAGGGAGCTGGCATGAGCAGTTCTTC
CASSGVGSWHEQFF
>TRBJ2-1|NA|NA|TRBV5-1
TGCGCCAGCAGCTTGGTCTACAATGAGCAGTTCTTC
CASSLVYNEQFF
>TRBJ1-6|NA|NA|TRBV18
TGTGCCAGCTCACCGCAGGTCTCCTATAATTCACCCCTCCACTTT
CASSPQVSYNSPLHF
>TRBJ2-7|NA|NA|TRBV29-1
TGCAGCGTCTACTACAGCGGTAGCTCCTACGAGCAGTACTTC
CSVYYSGSSYEQYF
>TRBJ1-1|NA|NA|TRBV6-2/TRBV6-3
TGTGCCAGCAGTTACTCGGCAGGGGCACCTCTATCTGGCACTGAAGCTTTCTTT
CASSYSAGAPLSGTEAFF
>TRBJ1-4|NA|NA|TRBV12-1
TGTGCCAGCAGCTGTAGGACAGGGGGCGAAAAACTGATCAATCCAACTAATGAAAAACTGTTTTTT
CASSCRTGGEKLINPTNEKLFF
>TRBJ1-5|TRBD1|NA|TRBV19
TGTGCCAGTAGTATATTCCCCGTCCCGGGACAGGGGTCGGAGGCTCGGTCCCCCCAGCATTTT
CASSIFPVPGQGSEARSPQHF
>TRBJ1-6|NA|NA|TRBV6-1
TGTGCCAGCAGTGAACCTCGGGGGAGTAATTATAATTCACCCCTCCACTTT
CASSEPRGSNYNSPLHF
>TRBJ2-1|TRBD1|NA|TRBV24-1
TGTGCCACCAGTGATTCCGGACAGGGTACCTACAATGAGCAGTTCTTC
CATSDSGQGTYNEQFF
>TRBJ1-2|NA|once|TRBV5-5
TGTGCCAGCACCAACCAAGCAGGGTATGGCTACACCTTC
CASTNQAGYGYTF